This T cell receptor beta chain came from a study of T cells in Graves' hyperthyroidism and ophthalmopathy. The source material, RNA transcripts, was used to amplify TCR beta CDR3 regions. The HTBI primer set served for first-round RT-PCR of the TCR CDR3. TCRdb independently ran MiXCR on the multiplex PCR reads; one entry per CDR3 protein. The top ten clones hold around 8% of a sample with 500,000 to 750,000 distinct CDR3 sequences, 46% of them seen once. This CDR3 contains 14 residues. V gave up 5 bases and J gave up 1 base, with 12 bases separating them. CDR1 and CDR2 from the germline V gene are SGHRS and YFSETQ. Findings of the study overall: Most clonotypes expanded in the thyroid (above 0.001) were also present in blood. For ophthalmopathy, model prediction preceded onset by a median around six months.

Patients aged 18 to 65 had newly diagnosed hyperthyroidism that had lasted under 2 months. This clonotype has at least ten counts. What it binds is unknown. Material: peripheral blood or thyroid tissue (not recorded which). V usage is TRBV5-1 and J usage is TRBJ2-5; a possible D gene is TRBD2 (6 bases). The receptor was derived from a woman younger than 35 with Graves' hyperthyroidism. CDR3 DNA sequence: TGCGCCAGCAGACTTAGCGGACGCCAAGAGACCCAGTACTTC. Protein: CASRLSGRQETQYF.